These 17 T cell receptor beta chains were sequenced from one sample in a study of technical replicates of blood from a handful of donors. Assay used: immunoSEQ multiplex PCR; TCRdb lists only in-frame clones, some missing. The repertoire holds around 79,000 clones, 80% to 95% seen once, with about 0.38% in the top ten. What was sequenced was T cells isolated from PBMCs. These receptors were collected from a human donor in good health. Some clones in this sample may be carry-over from other donors' samples.

The genes are TRBV6-1 and TRBJ2-3; D gene ambiguous. From germline, CDR1 is MNHNS and CDR2 SASEGT. Trimming pared 4 bases from V and 7 bases from J, leaving 18 bases between. The CDR3 has 15 residues. This chain's CDR3 is CASSGFGFPPNTQYF. As DNA, the CDR3 is TGTGCCAGCAGTGGATTCGGGTTCCCCCCAAATACGCAGTATTTT.

This sequence joins TRBV6-1 and TRBJ2-7; maybe TRBD1 (6 bases). Trimming removed 4 bases at V and 3 bases at J, with 10 bases between. From germline, CDR1 is MNHNS and CDR2 SASEGT. This CDR3 region has 13 residues. The CDR3 loop reads CASSAIQGYEQYF. The CDR3 bases are TGTGCCAGCAGTGCAATACAGGGCTACGAGCAGTACTTC.

The V gene is TRBV27, the J gene TRBJ2-1, with 8 bases fitting TRBD2. CDR3 length equals 14 residues. In germline, CDR1 is MNHEY, CDR2 SMNVEV (reference sequence). V lost 3 bases and J lost 5; bases outside the gene matches: 3. The DNA for the CDR3 is TGTGCCAGCAGTTTTTTGCGGGAGGACAATGAGCAGTTCTTC. This codes for CASSFLREDNEQFF.

The chain is built from TRBV30 and TRBJ2-7; D ambiguous. V lost 5 bases and J lost 5, with 16 bases in between. CDR1 and CDR2 (germline): GTSNPN, SVGIG (reference sequence). CDR3 length: 13 residues. CDR3: CAWRVSSAHEQYF. Written as DNA, the CDR3 is TGTGCCTGGCGGGTGTCGTCCGCCCACGAGCAGTACTTC.

The V gene is TRBV2, the J gene TRBJ2-7, with 11 bases fitting TRBD2. The CDR3 consists of 16 residues. The germline V gene encodes CDR1 SNHLY and CDR2 FYNNEI. The ends lost 6 bases at V and 11 bases at J; junction bases unmatched: 18. The CDR3 region is CASRVSRGLAEKGKYF. For the CDR3, the DNA is TGTGCCAGCAGAGTTTCCCGGGGACTAGCGGAAAAGGGAAAGTACTTC. Looking up the rest from reference TRBV2 and TRBJ2-7 gives the full variable domain: EPEVTQTPSHQVTQMGQEVILRCVPISNHLYFYWYRQILGQKVEFLVSFYNNEISEKSEIFDDQFSVERPDGSNFTLKIRSTKLEDSAMYFCASRVSRGLAEKGKYFGPGTRLTVT.

This sequence joins TRBV27 and TRBJ2-1; D remains ambiguous. Germline-derived CDR1 and CDR2 are MNHEY and SMNVEV (reference sequence). V lost 1 base to trimming and J lost 0 bases, with 7 bases between them. The CDR3 has 15 amino acids. CDR3 in DNA: TGTGCCAGCAGTTTATGGTCGGTCTCCTACAATGAGCAGTTCTTC. Translation: CASSLWSVSYNEQFF.

The V call is TRBV5-1, the J call TRBJ2-1, with 10 bases that match TRBD2. Germline values: CDR1 SGHRS, CDR2 YFSETQ. V shed 4 bases and J 6 bases; nucleotides not matched to a gene: 7. The CDR3 contains 15 residues. CDR3 DNA sequence: TGCGCCAGCAGCCAGACTAGCGGGTTCGTCAATGAGCAGTTCTTC. It encodes CASSQTSGFVNEQFF.

The chain couples TRBV18 to TRBJ1-1; tentative D call: TRBD1 (6 bases). Deletions cut 6 bases from V and 8 bases from J, with 19 bases between. The CDR3 is 14 amino acids. The germline gives CDR1 KGHSH, CDR2 LQKENI. The CDR3 protein is CASSLGGAPDEAFF. CDR3 DNA sequence: TGTGCCAGCTCGTTAGGGGGGGCACCTGACGAAGCTTTCTTT.

This clone was seen once. V and J are TRBV5-4 and TRBJ2-5, with 9 bases aligning to TRBD1. This CDR3 region has 17 residues. J was trimmed by 3 bases and V by 5 bases; bases with no gene match: 14. Looked up from germline, CDR1 is SGHNT and CDR2 is YYREEE (reference sequence). The CDR3 region has the DNA TGTGCCAGCAGGCAAAATCCGGGACAGGGTGGGGAAGAGACCCAGTACTTC. This gives the protein CASRQNPGQGGEETQYF. The complete variable domain, with remaining parts taken from reference TRBV5-4 and TRBJ2-5, reads ETGVTQSPTHLIKTRGQQVTLRCSSQSGHNTVSWYQQALGQGPQFIFQYYREEENGRGNFPPRFSGLQFPNYSSELNVNALELDDSALYLCASRQNPGQGGEETQYFGPGTRLLVL.

The genes are TRBV29-1 and TRBJ2-2; D may be TRBD1 (5 bases). The CDR3 runs 14 residues. Germline-derived CDR1 and CDR2 are SQVTM and ANQGSEA. V lost 3 bases to trimming and J lost 5 bases, with 13 bases between them. The CDR3 region is CSVEGRLGTGELFF. The CDR3, as DNA: TGCAGCGTTGAGGGGCGACTGGGTACCGGGGAGCTGTTTTTT.

The J gene is TRBJ2-7, the V gene TRBV28, with D hard to call. Germline V CDR1 and CDR2: MDHEN, SYDVKM. The CDR3 contains 14 residues. The V end was cut by 2 bases, the J end by 0 bases, with 8 bases between. The DNA of the CDR3 is TGTGCCAGCAGTTTACAGGCCCTCTCCTACGAGCAGTACTTC. It yields the protein CASSLQALSYEQYF.

The chain employs TRBV6-5 and TRBJ1-1; 9 bases fit TRBD1. The CDR3 runs to 14 residues. J lost 4 bases, V lost 4 bases, and 4 bases had no gene match. Germline V gene data show CDR1 as MNHEY and CDR2 as SVGAGI. CDR3 residues: CASSSTTGGTEAFF. The CDR3 coding sequence is TGTGCCAGCAGTTCCACGACAGGGGGCACTGAAGCTTTCTTT.

V gene TRBV11-2 combines with J gene TRBJ2-5; D gene unclear. Germline V gene sequence: CDR1 SGHAT, CDR2 FQNNGV. The CDR3 extends over 14 amino acids. Trimming removed 1 base from V and 5 bases from J, with 11 bases in between. As DNA, the CDR3 is TGTGCCAGCAGCTTAGGGGTAGCTATCGAGACCCAGTACTTC. It codes for CASSLGVAIETQYF.

In this sample, this clone turned up once. The CDR3 nucleotides are TGTGCCAGCAGCTTTTTTCCAGGTAGCTCCTACGAGCAGTACTTC. Its protein product is CASSFFPGSSYEQYF. The chain employs TRBV7-3 and TRBJ2-7; D is ambiguous. The CDR3 is 15 residues long. With 3 bases removed from V and 0 bases from J, the gap between germline ends came to 12 bases. CDR1 SGHTA and CDR2 FQGTGA come from the germline V gene.

The chain employs TRBV7-2 and TRBJ2-1, with 7 positions matching TRBD2. The CDR3 is 16 residues long. Germline assignment: CDR1 SGHTA and CDR2 FQGNSA. The junction had 12 bases not matched to a gene; V was cut back by 3 bases and J by 7 bases. In DNA form, the CDR3 reads TGTGCCAGCAGCTTGCTTGCGGGAGTTCTTCGGAATGAGCAGTTCTTC. This gives the protein CASSLLAGVLRNEQFF.

The CDR3 spells CASSVIAEATGELFF. CDR3 nucleotide sequence: TGTGCCAGCAGCGTTATCGCGGAGGCCACCGGGGAGCTGTTTTTT. The V gene is TRBV9, the J gene TRBJ2-2, with D possibly TRBD2 on 5 matching bases. Trimming removed 2 bases from V and 4 bases from J, with 12 bases in between. CDR3 length equals 15 residues. Germline assignment: CDR1 SGDLS and CDR2 YYNGEE.

The V gene is TRBV21-1, the J gene TRBJ1-3; the table gives TRBD1 as D, unverified against the DNA. TRBV21-1 has pseudogene status. This CDR3 contains 18 residues. The CDR3 spells CASSKGQGAKVSGNTIYF. The CDR3, as DNA: TGTGCCAGCAGCAAAGGGCAGGGGGCTAAAGTCTCTGGAAACACCATATATTTT.